This T cell receptor beta chain was captured by sequencing in a study of T-cell reconstitution after alpha-beta-depleted transplantation in children. Overall study findings and caveats: Reportedly, alpha-beta T cells present about two months post-transplant originated from several hundred expanded clones of graft origin. Some patients showed high day-60 TCRbeta diversity, which derived from surviving recipient T cells and thymic progenitors. Fresh T-cell production supplied most of the T-cell counts and diversity seen one year after transplant.

Points on this clonotype: The antigen remains undetermined.

Unique molecular identifiers were used to barcode this TCRbeta library. TCRdb re-called the PCR reads with MiXCR, one entry per CDR3 protein. The sample carries fewer than 750,000 distinct CDR3 sequences, around 23% recorded once. Here the sequenced sample was PBMCs, mostly from graft donor cells, taken 360 days after TCRalphabeta/CD19-depleted stem cell transplant. The receptor's source is a boy younger than two who had a stem cell transplant for acute myeloid leukemia, so the T cells may come from the graft donor.

The CDR3 sequence is CAISLRGNEQYF. CDR3 bases: TGTGCCATCAGTCTGCGGGGCAACGAGCAGTACTTC. V usage is TRBV10-3 and J usage is TRBJ2-7, with D maybe TRBD2 (6 bases). V lost 5 bases and J lost 5, with 10 bases in between. The CDR3 runs to 12 residues. Per the germline V gene, CDR1 is ENHRY and CDR2 is SYGVKD.